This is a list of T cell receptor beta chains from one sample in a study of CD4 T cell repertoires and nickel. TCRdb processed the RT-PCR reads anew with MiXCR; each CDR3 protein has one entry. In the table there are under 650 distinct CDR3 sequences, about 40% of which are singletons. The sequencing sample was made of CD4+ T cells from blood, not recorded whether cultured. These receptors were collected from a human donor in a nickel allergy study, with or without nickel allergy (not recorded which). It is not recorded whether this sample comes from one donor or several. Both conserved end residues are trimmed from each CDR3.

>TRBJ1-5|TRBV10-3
AISGVRGSSQPQH
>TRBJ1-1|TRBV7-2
ASSPGPSLEAF
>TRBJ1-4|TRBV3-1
ASSQLSGTGDEKLF
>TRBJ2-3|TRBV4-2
ASSQDIAGGSTDTQY
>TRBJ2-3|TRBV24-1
AGLAQGNTQY
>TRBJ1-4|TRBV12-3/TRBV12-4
ASTSNSYNEKLF
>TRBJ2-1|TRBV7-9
ASSISGGTGNEQF
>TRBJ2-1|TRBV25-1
ASISSGGTQF
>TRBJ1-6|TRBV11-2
ASSLQGYSPLH
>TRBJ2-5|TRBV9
ASSPGVTQY
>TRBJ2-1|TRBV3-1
ASSQLPGTYNEQF
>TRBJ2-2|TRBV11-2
ASSLVGQYTGELF
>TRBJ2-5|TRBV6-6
ASSYREETQY
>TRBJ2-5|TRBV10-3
ATLPAGGRQETQY
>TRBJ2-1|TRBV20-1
SAERGGVYNEQF
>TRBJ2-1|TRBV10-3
AISSGAYNEQF
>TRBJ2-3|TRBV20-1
SASGGAGGTDTQY